This TCR beta chain was sequenced for a study of OX40 agonist ivuxolimab in advanced cancers. In the study overall: Intravenous ivuxolimab was administered to patients every 2 weeks at 0.01 to 10 mg/kg. Patients with hepatocellular carcinoma, melanoma, renal cell or head and neck cancer made up the dose-escalation patients.

Study-wide results and caveats: Expanded clones tended on average to be more numerous among CD8+ T cells than CD4+.

About this clone itself: What it recognizes is unknown.

The investigators sampled blood at baseline, at cycle 4 day 1, and at cycle 7 day 1. The CDR3 runs 12 residues. Germline lookup yields CDR1 GTSNPN and CDR2 SVGIG (reference sequence). V lost 3 bases and J lost 7, with 12 bases in between. Sequencing used immunoSEQ multiplex PCR; TCRdb keeps in-frame clones, though not all of them. This table holds around 35,000 clones, about 81% found once. The material sequenced was CD4+ or CD8+ T cells sorted from blood, taken in a trial of the OX40 agonist ivuxolimab. The sequence came from an adult with an advanced solid tumor such as melanoma, head and neck, liver or kidney cancer. The chain is built from TRBV30 and TRBJ1-1; D gene ambiguous. In DNA form, the CDR3 reads TGTGCCTGGAGAGACCCTGGGTTTGAAGCTTTCTTT. Translating gives CAWRDPGFEAFF.